The sequence of this T cell receptor beta chain was determined in a study of cytomegalovirus exposure and HLA in healthy donors. Whole-study results and caveats: The authors later found HLA-associated TCR beta chains more clonally expanded than equally common others. Among the most significant clusters, several appeared linked to common viral pathogens in a later analysis.

A multiplex PCR was run with 60 Vbeta primers and 13 Jbeta primers. Clones were sequenced by immunoSEQ multiplex PCR, and TCRdb holds only the in-frame ones, with some missing. Here the sample spans under 150,000 clones, approximately 81% being singletons. Germline V gives CDR1 LGHNA, CDR2 YNFKEQ. Trimming cost V 3 bases and J 1 base, with 18 bases left between them. The CDR3 has 17 residues. As for this clone: The antigen remains unidentified.

Source material: PBMCs. This receptor was identified in a woman aged 30 to 39 in good health and CMV-seronegative. The chain has TRBV4-2 and TRBJ1-1; perhaps TRBD1 as D (6 bases). DNA for the CDR3: TGTGCCAGCAGCCAGGATATAACGACAGGCCCGAACACTGAAGCTTTCTTT. Translated: CASSQDITTGPNTEAFF.